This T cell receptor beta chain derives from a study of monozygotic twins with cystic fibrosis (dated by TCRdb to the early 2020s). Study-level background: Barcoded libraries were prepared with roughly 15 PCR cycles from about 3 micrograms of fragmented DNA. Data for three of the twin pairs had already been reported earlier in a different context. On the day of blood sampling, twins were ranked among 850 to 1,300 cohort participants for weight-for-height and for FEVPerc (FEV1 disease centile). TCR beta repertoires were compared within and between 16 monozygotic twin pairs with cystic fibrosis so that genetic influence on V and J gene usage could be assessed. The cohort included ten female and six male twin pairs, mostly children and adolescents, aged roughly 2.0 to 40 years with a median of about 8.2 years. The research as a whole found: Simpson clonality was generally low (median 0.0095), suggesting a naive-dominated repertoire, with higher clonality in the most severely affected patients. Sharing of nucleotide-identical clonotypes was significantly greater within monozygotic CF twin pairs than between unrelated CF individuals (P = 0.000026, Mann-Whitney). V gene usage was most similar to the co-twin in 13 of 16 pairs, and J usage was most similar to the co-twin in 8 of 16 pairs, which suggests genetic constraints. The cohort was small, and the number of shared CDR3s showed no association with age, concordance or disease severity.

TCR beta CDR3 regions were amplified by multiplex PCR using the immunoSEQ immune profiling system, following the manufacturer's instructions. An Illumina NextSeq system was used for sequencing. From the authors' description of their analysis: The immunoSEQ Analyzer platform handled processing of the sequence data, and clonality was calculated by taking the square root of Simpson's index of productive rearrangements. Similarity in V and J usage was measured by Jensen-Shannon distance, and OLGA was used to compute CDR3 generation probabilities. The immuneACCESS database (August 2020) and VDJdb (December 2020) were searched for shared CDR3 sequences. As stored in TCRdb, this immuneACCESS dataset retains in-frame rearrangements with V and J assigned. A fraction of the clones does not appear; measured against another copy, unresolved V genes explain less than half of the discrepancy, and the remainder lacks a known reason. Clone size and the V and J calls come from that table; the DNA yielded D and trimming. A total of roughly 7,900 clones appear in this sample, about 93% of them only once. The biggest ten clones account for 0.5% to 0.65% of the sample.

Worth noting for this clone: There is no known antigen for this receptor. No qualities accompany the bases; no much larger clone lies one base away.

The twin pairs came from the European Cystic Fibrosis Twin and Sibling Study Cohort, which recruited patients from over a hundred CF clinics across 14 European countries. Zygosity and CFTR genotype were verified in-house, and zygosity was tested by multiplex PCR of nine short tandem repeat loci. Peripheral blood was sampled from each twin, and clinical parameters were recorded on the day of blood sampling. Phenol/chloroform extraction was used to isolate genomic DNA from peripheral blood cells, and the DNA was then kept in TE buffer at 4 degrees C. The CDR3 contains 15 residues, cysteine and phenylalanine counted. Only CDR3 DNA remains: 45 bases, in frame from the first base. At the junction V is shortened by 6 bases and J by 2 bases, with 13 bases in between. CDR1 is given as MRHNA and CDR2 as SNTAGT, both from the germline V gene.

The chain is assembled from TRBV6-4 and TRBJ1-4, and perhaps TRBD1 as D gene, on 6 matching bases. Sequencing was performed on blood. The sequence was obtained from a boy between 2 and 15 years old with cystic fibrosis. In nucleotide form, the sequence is TGTGCCAGCAGCCCAGGGGCAGGGACTAATGAAAAACTGTTTTTT. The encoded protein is CASSPGAGTNEKLFF.